A selection of T cell receptor beta chains follows, all from one sample in a study of T cells in localized non-small cell lung cancer. Profiling relied on immunoSEQ multiplex PCR, and the TCRdb table lists in-frame clones only, not all of them. The table includes 15,000 to 25,000 clones, approximately 90% detected once. The starting material was peripheral blood, obtained before any cancer treatment. The source of these receptors is a male donor aged 60 or over with stage I squamous cell lung carcinoma. Both conserved end residues are part of each CDR3. D genes are given only for firm matches. Size tells how often a clone was seen (once, few, many) or the class of an expanded clone, and some rows leave it out.

size	length	D	V	J	CDR3	DNA
-	15	-	TRBV5-8	TRBJ2-3	CASRLHGGSTDTQYF	TGTGCCAGCAGACTCCATGGGGGAAGCACAGATACGCAGTATTTT
-	14	TRBD2	TRBV7-9	TRBJ2-5	CASSLNGRVETQYF	TGTGCCAGCAGCTTGAACGGGAGGGTAGAGACCCAGTACTTC
medium-sized	16	TRBD1	TRBV9	TRBJ2-7	CASSVGGTGGGYEQYF	TGTGCCAGCAGCGTAGGCGGGACAGGGGGCGGATACGAGCAGTACTTC
-	17	-	TRBV19	TRBJ2-6	CASSSAQQVRGANVLTF	TGTGCCAGTAGTTCTGCTCAACAGGTGCGTGGGGCCAACGTCCTGACTTTC
-	14	-	TRBV29-1	TRBJ2-5	CSVGGAGRQETQYF	TGCAGCGTTGGTGGGGCAGGGAGGCAAGAGACCCAGTACTTC
-	14	TRBD1	TRBV19	TRBJ1-2	CASSMAGGDYGYTF	TGTGCCAGTAGTATGGCAGGGGGCGACTATGGCTACACCTTC
-	15	-	TRBV4-3	TRBJ2-3	CASSQDRSGGNTQYF	TGCGCCAGCAGCCAAGATCGGTCAGGGGGGAATACGCAGTATTTT
-	15	TRBD2	TRBV19	TRBJ2-1	CASRTSGISYNEQFF	TGTGCCAGCAGGACTAGCGGGATTTCCTACAATGAGCAGTTCTTC
few	12	-	TRBV9	TRBJ2-1	CASSPHYNEQFF	TGTGCCAGCAGCCCCCACTACAATGAGCAGTTCTTC
-	14	-	TRBV9	TRBJ2-6	CASSVVSGANVLTF	TGTGCCAGCAGCGTAGTCTCTGGGGCCAACGTCCTGACTTTC
-	14	-	TRBV7-2	TRBJ2-5	CASSLGSPGETQYF	TGTGCCAGCAGCTTAGGGTCTCCGGGAGAGACCCAGTACTTC
-	13	-	TRBV5-6	TRBJ1-1	CASSEGPNTEAFF	TGTGCCAGCAGTGAGGGACCGAACACTGAAGCTTTCTTT
-	14	-	TRBV19	TRBJ1-1	CASSMGPTNTEAFF	TGTGCCAGTAGTATGGGGCCCACGAACACTGAAGCTTTCTTT
-	15	TRBD2	TRBV6-5	TRBJ2-2	CASSTRTSGTGELFF	TGTGCCAGCAGTACCCGGACTAGCGGGACCGGGGAGCTGTTTTTT
-	16	-	TRBV28	TRBJ2-5	CASSYRSTPNGETQYF	TGTGCCAGCAGTTACAGGTCGACGCCTAACGGCGAGACCCAGTACTTC
-	14	-	TRBV11-2	TRBJ1-4	CASSLDRDTLKLFF	TGTGCCAGCAGCTTAGATCGAGATACTCTAAAACTGTTTTTT
-	15	-	TRBV11-3	TRBJ2-1	CASSLDAGGYNEQFF	TGTGCCAGCAGCTTAGACGCCGGCGGATACAATGAGCAGTTCTTC
-	12	-	TRBV30	TRBJ1-4	CAWSPGGEKLFF	TGTGCCTGGAGTCCCGGAGGGGAAAAACTGTTTTTT
once	15	TRBD2	TRBV7-9	TRBJ2-7	CASSPRAGASYEQYF	TGTGCCAGCAGCCCCCGAGCGGGAGCCTCCTACGAGCAGTACTTC
-	14	TRBD1	TRBV13	TRBJ2-4	CASSTRQGLNIQYF	TGTGCCAGCAGCACCAGACAGGGGCTAAACATTCAGTACTTC
few	18	TRBD1	TRBV7-2	TRBJ2-5	CASSPSTRTGGRRETQYF	TGTGCCAGCAGCCCCTCGACCCGGACAGGGGGAAGGCGGGAGACCCAGTACTTC
-	15	TRBD2	TRBV5-1	TRBJ2-1	CASSPGLAGGGEQFF	TGCGCCAGCAGCCCGGGACTAGCGGGAGGCGGGGAGCAGTTCTTC
-	14	-	TRBV7-7	TRBJ2-3	CASSLGRSTDTQYF	TGTGCCAGCAGCTTGGGACGGAGCACAGATACGCAGTATTTT
once	16	TRBD2	TRBV10-3	TRBJ2-3	CAIRGTSANPTDTQYF	TGTGCCATCAGGGGGACTAGCGCTAATCCCACAGATACGCAGTATTTT
-	11	-	TRBV5-6	TRBJ2-5	CASRFQETQYF	TGTGCCAGCAGATTCCAAGAGACCCAGTACTTC
-	17	-	TRBV9	TRBJ2-3	CASSAVSGPPHTDTQYF	TGTGCCAGCAGCGCGGTGAGTGGCCCCCCACACACAGATACGCAGTATTTT
-	17	TRBD1	TRBV19	TRBJ2-3	CASSTLPGQGRTDTQYF	TGTGCCAGTAGTACCCTCCCGGGACAGGGCCGCACAGATACGCAGTATTTT